Here is one T cell receptor beta chain with its context. These data come from a study of blood T cell repertoires in COVID-19. For the study at large: Nucleic acid was either cDNA or gDNA, and it came from T cells, B-cell-depleted T cells, or PBMCs.

TCRdb's copy holds only in-frame clones and misses some; the assay was immunoSEQ multiplex PCR. The table records 350,000 to 500,000 clones, about 87% of them present only once. This TCR was sampled from a man between 18 and 35 years old with COVID-19, enrolled during active disease. Sequencing was carried out using peripheral blood.

The CDR3 loop reads CASSGQSKQYF. The CDR3 DNA reads TGCGCCAGCAGTGGGCAGTCGAAGCAGTATTTT. J is TRBJ2-3 and V is TRBV10-2; D is unresolved. Germline V gives CDR1 WSHSY, CDR2 SAAADI. Trimming removed 4 bases from V and 11 bases from J, with 10 bases in between. The CDR3 runs 11 residues.